In this sample, the clone carrying this T cell receptor (beta chain) turned up once. Trimming pared 1 base from V and 7 bases from J, leaving 8 bases between. CDR3 size: 13 residues. In germline, CDR1 is SGHTA, CDR2 FQGNSA. The sample belongs to a study of T cell changes during pregnancy in multiple sclerosis. TCRdb's table, derived via immunoSEQ multiplex PCR, lists solely in-frame clones and lacks some. The sample yields over 50,000 clones, about 93% seen once. The chain carries TRBV7-2 and TRBJ1-5; tentative D call: TRBD1 (5 bases). The source was peripheral blood, collected in the third trimester of pregnancy. This receptor was obtained from a female donor in good health, enrolled as a control in a pregnancy study. In DNA, the CDR3 is TGTGCCAGCAGCTTAGGGGGGAGGCAGCCCCAGCATTTT. This sequence encodes CASSLGGRQPQHF.